These 30 T cell receptor beta chains came from one sample sequenced in a study of T cells in Graves' hyperthyroidism and ophthalmopathy. The investigators amplified TCR beta CDR3 regions from RNA transcripts. When the TCR CDR3 underwent first-round RT-PCR, the HTBI primer set was used. TCRdb itself ran the multiplex PCR reads through MiXCR, one entry per CDR3 protein. Found here are about 500,000 distinct CDR3 sequences, about 15% of them singletons; the top ten hold 15% to 20%. The sequencing sample was made of blood. The receptors come from a woman aged 18-29 years with Graves' ophthalmopathy.

V usage is TRBV3-1 and J usage is TRBJ2-7; D perhaps matches TRBD2 (6 bases). The ends were cut back, 5 bases at V and 3 bases at J, with 14 bases in the middle. CDR1 LGHDT and CDR2 YNNKEL come from the germline V gene (reference sequence). The CDR3 is made up of 14 amino acids. CDR3 amino acids: CASSSPGTDYEQYF. The CDR3 region has the DNA TGTGCCAGCAGCTCCCCCGGGACTGACTACGAGCAGTACTTC.

This clonotype was recorded at least ten times. The chain is built from TRBV11-2 and TRBJ2-7; D gene unclear. The CDR3 length is 13 residues. Germline lookup yields CDR1 SGHAT and CDR2 FQNNGV. The ends were cut back, 1 base at V and 5 bases at J, with 9 bases in the middle. CDR3 loop: CASSLVVGNEQYF. CDR3 nucleotide sequence: TGTGCCAGCAGCTTAGTGGTGGGGAACGAGCAGTACTTC.

This clonotype was detected ten times or more. The chain uses TRBV24-1 and TRBJ1-1; a weak D match, TRBD1 (6 bases). The germline CDR1 and CDR2 sequences are KGHDR and SFDVKD. CDR3 length: 18 residues. V lost 0 bases to trimming and J lost 0 bases, with 16 bases between them. The CDR3, as DNA: TGTGCCACCAGTGATTTGGGACAGAGGAGCAGGATGAACACTGAAGCTTTCTTT. Translated: CATSDLGQRSRMNTEAFF.

The count of this clonotype is one. The rearrangement links TRBV3-1 to TRBJ2-1; 11 nucleotides match TRBD2. V dropped 8 bases and J dropped 8; count of bases not matched to a gene: 8. The germline gives CDR1 LGHDT, CDR2 YNNKEL (reference sequence). The CDR3 consists of 14 residues. The DNA for the CDR3 is TGTGCCAGCGGCTGGGGTAGCGGGAGGGATGAGCAGTTCTTC. As protein: CASGWGSGRDEQFF.

Regarding this clonotype: A much larger clone lies one base from this, so it may be a read error. Because it lacks the conserved phenylalanine or tryptophan at the end, this CDR3 is likely a read error. This chain connects TRBV20-1 to TRBJ2-5, with unresolved D. Looked up from germline, CDR1 is DFQATT and CDR2 is SNEGSKA (reference sequence). V was pared by 0 bases and J by 0 bases, with 8 bases between. The length of the CDR3 is 14 residues. CDR3 region: CSARDLAYQETQYL. In DNA form, the CDR3 reads TGCAGTGCTAGAGATCTTGCCTACCAAGAGACCCAGTACCTC.

On this clonotype: Lacking the conserved final phenylalanine or tryptophan, this CDR3 likely reflects a read error. The chain employs TRBV5-5 and TRBJ1-2, with a weak D call TRBD1 (5 bases). CDR3 length: 14 amino acids. Trimming cost V 6 bases and J 4 bases, with 16 bases left between them. The germline V gene encodes CDR1 SGHKS and CDR2 YYEKEE (reference sequence). CDR3 region: CASTSGAESYGYTL. The CDR3 nucleotides are TGTGCCAGCACCTCTGGGGCGGAGAGCTATGGCTACACCCTC.

This chain joins TRBV6-1 and TRBJ2-6, with 7 bases matching TRBD1. The V gene end was trimmed by 6 bases and the J gene end by 0 bases; junction bases not matched to a gene: 8. There are 17 residues in the CDR3. CDR1 and CDR2 (germline): MNHNS, SASEGT. The chain's CDR3 is CASSPTGASSGANVLTF. The CDR3 nucleotides are TGTGCCAGCAGCCCTACAGGGGCCTCCTCTGGGGCCAACGTCCTGACTTTC.

This clonotype was seen repeatedly, ten times or more. The V gene is TRBV13, the J gene TRBJ2-1, with TRBD2 identical over 13 bases. CDR1 is PRHDT, CDR2 FYEKMQ, per germline (reference sequence). With 5 bases clipped from V and 4 bases from J, the junction kept 2 bases outside the gene matches. This CDR3 has 15 residues. The CDR3 here is CASSGGLAGYNEQFF. CDR3 sequence (DNA): TGTGCCAGCAGCGGGGGACTAGCGGGATACAATGAGCAGTTCTTC.

The V gene is TRBV9, the J gene TRBJ2-4; 8 bases fit TRBD1. The junction had 12 bases not matched to a gene; V was cut back by 0 bases and J by 4 bases. CDR3 size: 18 residues. Germline lookup yields CDR1 SGDLS and CDR2 YYNGEE. CDR3: CASSVATGGRQGKNIQYF. As DNA, the CDR3 is TGTGCCAGCAGCGTAGCTACAGGGGGGCGTCAGGGAAAAAACATTCAGTACTTC.

The table lists this clonotype with a few counts. The chain employs TRBV7-2 and TRBJ2-3; TRBD2 aligns across 10 bases. The ends lost 1 base at V and 7 bases at J; junction bases unmatched: 11. CDR3 length: 17 residues. In germline, CDR1 is SGHTA, CDR2 FQGNSA. The CDR3 reads CASSLESVAGGPNTQYF. The CDR3 bases are TGTGCCAGCAGCTTAGAGAGTGTAGCGGGAGGTCCCAATACGCAGTATTTT. The variable domain in full, completed from reference TRBV7-2 and TRBJ2-3, reads GAGVSQSPSNKVTEKGKDVELRCDPISGHTALYWYRQSLGQGLEFLIYFQGNSAPDKSGLPSDRFSAERTGGSVSTLTIQRTQQEDSAVYLCASSLESVAGGPNTQYFGPGTRLTVL.

This clonotype was recorded many times. The CDR3 bases are TGTGCCAGCAGTTTTGTCAGGACAGGGAACACTGAAGCTTTCTTT. Protein: CASSFVRTGNTEAFF. V usage is TRBV6-1 and J usage is TRBJ1-1, with 7 positions matching TRBD1. Germline trimming cut 5 bases from V and 1 base from J; bases unmatched to any gene: 7. The CDR3 extends over 15 amino acids. Germline values: CDR1 MNHNS, CDR2 SASEGT.

This clonotype occurred many times. This chain joins TRBV2 and TRBJ2-1; 11 nucleotides line up with TRBD2. V lost 6 bases, J lost 2 bases, and 6 bases stayed unmatched. This CDR3 comprises 16 residues. Per the germline V gene, CDR1 is SNHLY and CDR2 is FYNNEI. CDR3 in DNA: TGTGCCAGCAGAGGGACTAGCGGAGGACCCTACAATGAGCAGTTCTTC. It codes for CASRGTSGGPYNEQFF.

In its sample, this clonotype was seen many times. The chain joins TRBV15 to TRBJ2-1; TRBD1 aligns across 10 bases. Per the germline V gene, CDR1 is LNHNV and CDR2 is YYDKDF (reference sequence). V shed 3 bases, J shed 7 bases, and the junction held 3 bases outside the gene matches. CDR3 length: 14 amino acids. CDR3 DNA sequence: TGTGCCACCAGCAGCCGGGACAGGGGTAATGAGCAGTTCTTC. Its translation: CATSSRDRGNEQFF.

This clonotype was seen repeatedly, ten times or more. This chain connects TRBV5-6 to TRBJ1-1, with D hard to call. Trimming took 0 bases from V and 11 from J, leaving 11 bases between them. CDR1 is SGHDT, CDR2 YYEEEE, per germline. The CDR3 runs 12 residues. The CDR3 spells CASSLDHVGAFF. In nucleotides, the CDR3 is TGTGCCAGCAGCTTGGATCACGTAGGGGCTTTCTTT.

The chain employs TRBV7-8 and TRBJ2-7, with D maybe TRBD2 (6 bases). V was clipped by 4 bases and J by 4 bases, with 23 bases between them. In germline, CDR1 is SGHVS, CDR2 FQNEAQ. CDR3 length: 17 residues. Written as DNA, the CDR3 is TGTGCCAGCAGCTCCTACGGGGGTAGCGGAGTAGTTTACGAGCAGTACTTC. Translated: CASSSYGGSGVVYEQYF.

In its sample, this clonotype was seen many times. The chain combines TRBV6-2 or TRBV6-3 with TRBJ2-1; D gene ambiguous. Germline V gives CDR1 MNHEY, CDR2 SVGEGT. V was trimmed by 3 bases and J by 6 bases, leaving 9 bases between them. The CDR3 totals 13 residues. The CDR3 DNA reads as TGTGCCAGCAGTTATAATAGACTCAATGAGCAGTTCTTC. It specifies CASSYNRLNEQFF.

This clonotype was picked up many times. The chain is built from TRBV7-2 and TRBJ2-1; 8 bases match TRBD2. This CDR3 region has 16 residues. J lost 3 bases, V lost 2 bases, and 6 bases had no gene match. CDR1 is SGHTA, CDR2 FQGNSA, per germline. For the CDR3, the DNA is TGTGCCAGCAGCTTACGAAGCCTAGCGGGCTACAATGAGCAGTTCTTC. It yields the protein CASSLRSLAGYNEQFF.

This clonotype was detected many times. This chain joins TRBV11-1 and TRBJ2-7, with 10 bases lining up with TRBD2. Germline lookup yields CDR1 SGHAT and CDR2 FQDESV (reference sequence). Trimming removed 5 bases from V and 3 bases from J; junction bases left unmatched: 4. The CDR3 extends over 14 amino acids. The CDR3 is CASSPRTSGYEQYF. The CDR3 DNA reads as TGTGCCAGCAGCCCCCGGACTAGCGGCTACGAGCAGTACTTC.

This clonotype was seen repeatedly, ten times or more. This chain links TRBV28 with TRBJ1-2; D is perhaps TRBD1 (6 bases). The V gene lost 6 bases and the J gene lost 4 bases, with 15 bases spanning the gap. This CDR3 spans 14 amino acids. Per germline, CDR1 MDHEN and CDR2 SYDVKM. CDR3 sequence: CASSHLGGAYGYTF. The DNA for the CDR3 is TGTGCCAGCAGCCACCTCGGGGGGGCCTATGGCTACACCTTC.

This clonotype showed up many times. The J gene is TRBJ2-1, the V gene TRBV11-2, with TRBD2 identical over 11 bases. Germline CDR1 is SGHAT and CDR2 is FQNNGV. The CDR3 contains 19 residues. V gave up 4 bases and J gave up 3 bases; unmatched junction bases: 14. DNA of the CDR3: TGTGCCAGCAGCTCCATAGATTCCCGACTAGCGGGGAACTACAATGAGCAGTTCTTC. This encodes CASSSIDSRLAGNYNEQFF. Together with reference TRBV11-2 and TRBJ2-1, the CDR3 gives the full variable domain: EAGVAQSPRYKIIEKRQSVAFWCNPISGHATLYWYQQILGQGPKLLIQFQNNGVVDDSQLPKDRFSAERLKGVDSTLKIQPAKLEDSAVYLCASSSIDSRLAGNYNEQFFGPGTRLTVL.

This clonotype was seen ten or more times. The V call is TRBV20-1, the J call TRBJ2-1, with 11 bases matching TRBD2. V trimming: 1 base; J trimming: 8 bases; junction bases outside the gene matches: 10. This CDR3 is 16 amino acids long. CDR1 is DFQATT, CDR2 SNEGSKA, per germline (reference sequence). The CDR3 DNA is TGCAGTGCTAGAGGCGAATCTAGCGGGAGGCCGTATGAGCAGTTCTTC. Amino acid sequence: CSARGESSGRPYEQFF.

This clonotype was found many times. The chain recombines TRBV11-2 with TRBJ2-3; TRBD2 might be the D (5 bases). V was clipped by 5 bases and J by 10 bases, with 16 bases between them. The germline gives CDR1 SGHAT, CDR2 FQNNGV. CDR3 length: 13 residues. CDR3 sequence reads: CASSPPEGIPQYF. CDR3 nucleotides: TGTGCCAGCAGCCCCCCTGAGGGTATTCCGCAGTATTTT.

This clonotype was seen ten or more times. The CDR3 is CASSEVVSYEQYF. The DNA of the CDR3 is TGTGCCAGCAGTGAGGTAGTCTCCTACGAGCAGTACTTC. The chain combines TRBV6-1 with TRBJ2-7; no definite D call. The CDR3 has 13 residues. Germline V gene data show CDR1 as MNHNS and CDR2 as SASEGT. The V end lost 3 bases, the J end lost 0 bases, and 6 bases lay between the germline ends.

This clonotype was detected ten times or more. This chain joins TRBV30 and TRBJ2-1; D gene unclear. Germline assignment: CDR1 GTSNPN and CDR2 SVGIG (reference sequence). The CDR3 runs 13 residues. The germline V and J ends were trimmed by 1 base and 9 bases, with 13 bases remaining between them. As DNA, the CDR3 is TGTGCCTGGAGTGATGACATCGGAATTGAGCAGTTCTTC. Its protein product is CAWSDDIGIEQFF.

V usage is TRBV7-9 and J usage is TRBJ1-1, with D hard to call. Germline values: CDR1 SEHNR, CDR2 FQNEAQ (reference sequence). CDR3 size: 15 residues. V was cut by 5 bases and J by 0 bases, with 13 bases left in between. The DNA for the CDR3 is TGTGCCAGCAGCACGCACGGGGTTATGAACACTGAAGCTTTCTTT. This codes for CASSTHGVMNTEAFF.

This clonotype was detected only a few times. This chain connects TRBV27 to TRBJ1-1; possibly TRBD1 for D (5 bases). Per the germline V gene, CDR1 is MNHEY and CDR2 is SMNVEV (reference sequence). The CDR3 extends over 16 amino acids. Trimming took off 4 bases at V and 0 bases at J, with 15 bases between the two ends. CDR3 sequence (DNA): TGTGCCAGCAGTTGGGGGGACGGCGGGATGAACACTGAAGCTTTCTTT. Encoded protein: CASSWGDGGMNTEAFF.

This chain uses TRBV6-2 or TRBV6-3 with TRBJ1-1; 8 bases line up with TRBD1. From germline, CDR1 is MNHEY and CDR2 SVGEGT. V lost 8 bases and J lost 1; bases outside the gene matches: 9. This CDR3 has 15 residues. As DNA, the CDR3 is TGTGCCAGCGATCTCCGGGACAGGAGGAACACTGAAGCTTTCTTT. This gives the protein CASDLRDRRNTEAFF.

V usage is TRBV28 and J usage is TRBJ1-1; 9 nucleotides line up with TRBD1. This CDR3 has 16 amino acids. Trimming at V came to 1 base and at J to 3 bases, leaving 6 bases not matched to a gene. Germline values: CDR1 MDHEN, CDR2 SYDVKM. Here the CDR3 reads CASSLYGTGRDTEAFF. CDR3 in DNA: TGTGCCAGCAGTTTATACGGGACAGGGAGGGACACTGAAGCTTTCTTT. Looking up the rest from reference TRBV28 and TRBJ1-1 gives the full variable domain: DVKVTQSSRYLVKRTGEKVFLECVQDMDHENMFWYRQDPGLGLRLIYFSYDVKMKEKGDIPEGYSVSREKKERFSLILESASTNQTSMYLCASSLYGTGRDTEAFFGQGTRLTVV.

The gene calls are TRBV4-1 and TRBJ2-3, with TRBD2 matching 14 bases. The CDR3 runs 20 residues. V shed 3 bases, J shed 1 base, and the junction held 12 bases outside the gene matches. Germline V gives CDR1 MGHRA, CDR2 YSYEKL. The CDR3 reads CASSHPRGLAGVDRTDTQYF. The CDR3 nucleotides are TGCGCCAGCAGCCACCCGAGGGGACTAGCGGGGGTAGATCGCACAGATACGCAGTATTTT.

This clonotype was observed at least ten times. V and J are TRBV12-3 or TRBV12-4 and TRBJ2-3; 11 nucleotides match TRBD1. The CDR3 has 16 amino acids. Trimming at V came to 1 base and at J to 5 bases, leaving 5 bases not matched to a gene. DNA for the CDR3: TGTGCCAGCAGTTTAGTCGGGACAGGGGGACAAGATACGCAGTATTTT. Its protein is CASSLVGTGGQDTQYF.